These 30 T cell receptor beta chains were all obtained from the same sample, sequenced in a study of a mutant IDH1 vaccine in newly diagnosed glioma (dated by TCRdb to the early 2020s). These receptors lack a known antigen. The method was the immunoSEQ multiplex PCR assay. TCRdb provides this immuneACCESS table in a form limited to in-frame rearrangements. Some clones are lacking; in checked studies, under half of them reflect an unresolved V gene, and why the rest are absent is not known. The sample yields tens of thousands of clones; 75% to 90% were counted once. The ten largest clones capture about 6% of the sample. This sample's time point label indicates: week 11, during vaccination. Each vaccine dose, consisting of 300 ug of a 20-mer mutant IDH1 peptide in Montanide, was administered subcutaneously with topical imiquimod. The sample consisted of PBMCs, taken from a glioma patient whose treatment included an IDH1 peptide vaccine. These receptors were taken from a man in his fifties with glioma.

Comment on this clone: A read error may produce the germline difference seen at one junction end. This sequence joins TRBV5-5 and TRBJ2-2; D uncertain. CDR1 is SGHKS, CDR2 YYEKEE, per germline (reference sequence). The CDR3 is made up of 12 amino acids. The CDR3 sequence is CASSQNAGELFF. CDR3 nucleotide sequence: TGTGCCAGCAGTCAGAACGCCGGGGAGCTGTTTTTT.

V gene TRBV29-1 combines with J gene TRBJ1-2, with D tentatively TRBD1 (5 bases). V lost 4 bases, J lost 8 bases, and 11 bases lay in between. Germline assignment: CDR1 SQVTM and CDR2 ANQGSEA. This CDR3 has 11 residues. In DNA, the CDR3 is TGCAGCGTTGCTCAGGGAAGGGGCTACACCTTC. This sequence encodes CSVAQGRGYTF. The full variable domain, in which reference TRBV29-1 and TRBJ1-2 provide the parts outside the CDR3, is SAVISQKPSRDICQRGTSLTIQCQVDSQVTMMFWYRQQPGQSLTLIATANQGSEATYESGFVIDKFPISRPNLTFSTLTVSNMSPEDSSIYLCSVAQGRGYTFGSGTRLTVV.

The J gene is TRBJ2-7, the V gene TRBV5-1; 7 nucleotides match TRBD1. This CDR3 region has 13 residues. After removal of 3 bases from V and 3 bases from J, the junction contained 3 bases not matched to a gene. Germline-derived CDR1 and CDR2 are SGHRS and YFSETQ. The CDR3 is CASSSGTVYEQYF. The CDR3 coding sequence is TGCGCCAGCAGCTCTGGGACAGTCTACGAGCAGTACTTC. The variable domain in full, with the rest retrieved from reference TRBV5-1 and TRBJ2-7, is KAGVTQTPRYLIKTRGQQVTLSCSPISGHRSVSWYQQTPGQGLQFLFEYFSETQRNKGNFPGRFSGRQFSNSRSEMNVSTLELGDSALYLCASSSGTVYEQYFGPGTRLTVT.

V usage is TRBV9 and J usage is TRBJ1-4, with a possible D match to TRBD1 (6 bases). Trimming left V 5 bases short and J 3 bases short, with 11 bases between. The CDR3 runs to 14 residues. CDR1 is SGDLS and CDR2 is YYNGEE in the germline V gene. The DNA of the CDR3 is TGTGCCAGCAGTAAGGGGGTAGCTAATGAAAAACTGTTTTTT. This codes for CASSKGVANEKLFF. Looking up the rest from reference TRBV9 and TRBJ1-4 gives the full variable domain: DSGVTQTPKHLITATGQRVTLRCSPRSGDLSVYWYQQSLDQGLQFLIQYYNGEERAKGNILERFSAQQFPDLHSELNLSSLELGDSALYFCASSKGVANEKLFFGSGTQLSVL.

The chain is built from TRBV6-5 and TRBJ2-5; possibly TRBD2 for D (5 bases). The CDR3 loop spans 12 amino acids. The V and J ends lost 7 bases and 7 bases respectively, with 13 bases between them. CDR1 and CDR2 from the germline V gene are MNHEY and SVGAGI. The CDR3 region has the DNA TGTGCCAGCACCCCGACCGAGGGGACCCAGTACTTC. Its translation: CASTPTEGTQYF.

The rearrangement uses TRBV5-4 and TRBJ2-7; weak D call: TRBD2 (6 bases). Germline V gene lookup returns CDR1 SGHNT and CDR2 YYREEE (reference sequence). The CDR3 runs to 16 residues. Trimming took off 0 bases at V and 7 bases at J, with 20 bases between the two ends. CDR3 amino acids: CASSLAGGTPGREQYF. The DNA for the CDR3 is TGTGCCAGCAGCTTGGCCGGAGGGACTCCCGGGCGTGAGCAGTACTTC.

This clone was detected only a few times. The rearrangement uses TRBV7-2 and TRBJ1-5, with a possible D match to TRBD1 (5 bases). Germline CDR1 is SGHTA and CDR2 is FQGNSA. V was trimmed by 8 bases and J by 1 base, leaving 6 bases between them. The CDR3 is 12 amino acids. The CDR3 region is CASGGSNQPQHF. CDR3 sequence (DNA): TGTGCCAGCGGGGGGAGCAATCAGCCCCAGCATTTT.

This clone came up once. The chain has TRBV9 and TRBJ2-3; D may correspond to TRBD1 or TRBD2 (5 bases each). V gave up 2 bases and J gave up 6 bases, with 16 bases separating them. The V gene's germline CDR1 is SGDLS and CDR2 YYNGEE. This CDR3 contains 15 residues. The CDR3: CASSVGNGASDTQYF. As DNA, the CDR3 is TGTGCCAGCAGCGTCGGTAACGGGGCGTCGGATACGCAGTATTTT.

This sequence joins TRBV27 and TRBJ2-3; D is undetermined. Germline-derived CDR1 and CDR2 are MNHEY and SMNVEV (reference sequence). CDR3 length: 12 residues. Trimming took off 5 bases at V and 2 bases at J, with 5 bases between the two ends. The CDR3: CASSPHTDTQYF. DNA of the CDR3: TGTGCCAGCAGTCCTCACACAGATACGCAGTATTTT.

This clone was seen once. V is TRBV5-1 and J is TRBJ2-5, with a weak D call TRBD2 (6 bases). Germline V gives CDR1 SGHRS, CDR2 YFSETQ. The V and J ends lost 2 bases and 5 bases respectively, with 10 bases between them. The length of the CDR3 is 13 residues. Written as DNA, the CDR3 is TGCGCCAGCAGCTTTTTGGAGGGCGAGACCCAGTACTTC. This sequence encodes CASSFLEGETQYF.

This clone has a single count. The chain has TRBV11-3 and TRBJ1-3; D is undetermined. Per the germline V gene, CDR1 is SGHNT and CDR2 is YENEEA. Trimming pared 1 base from V and 1 base from J, leaving 8 bases between. The CDR3 is 15 residues long. CDR3 amino acids: CASSLVAGSGNTIYF. The CDR3 DNA sequence: TGTGCCAGCAGCTTAGTCGCGGGGTCTGGAAACACCATATATTTT. The variable domain in full, completed from reference TRBV11-3 and TRBJ1-3, reads EAGVVQSPRYKIIEKKQPVAFWCNPISGHNTLYWYLQNLGQGPELLIRYENEEAVDDSQLPKDRFSAERLKGVDSTLKIQPAELGDSAVYLCASSLVAGSGNTIYFGEGSWLTVV.

The chain has TRBV18 and TRBJ1-5; D gene ambiguous. Looked up from germline, CDR1 is KGHSH and CDR2 is LQKENI. The V gene lost 6 bases and the J gene lost 1 base, with 16 bases spanning the gap. The CDR3 spans 16 residues. The DNA for the CDR3 is TGTGCCAGCTCCACGGGCCAGGTTGGCAGCAATCAGCCCCAGCATTTT. Translated, it gives CASSTGQVGSNQPQHF.

This clone was detected once. Germline and junction disagree at one end, which may indicate a read error. The chain carries TRBV11-2 and TRBJ2-3; D gene uncertain. Germline assignment: CDR1 SGHAT and CDR2 FQNNGV. The CDR3 contains 12 residues. CDR3 DNA sequence: TGTGCCAGCAGTTTAGTCACAGATACGCAGTATTTT. It codes for CASSLVTDTQYF.

The chain uses TRBV5-6 and TRBJ2-6; D unresolved. Germline CDR1 reads SGHDT; CDR2 reads YYEEEE. Trimming shortened V by 6 bases and J by 0 bases, and 7 bases separated the two germline ends. The CDR3 covers 14 residues. DNA for the CDR3: TGTGCCAGCAACGAGCCCTCTGGGGCCAACGTCCTGACTTTC. The encoded protein is CASNEPSGANVLTF.

V is TRBV28 and J is TRBJ2-5, with D unresolved. Germline assignment: CDR1 MDHEN and CDR2 SYDVKM. V lost 4 bases, J lost 1 base, and 7 bases lay in between. This CDR3 spans 13 amino acids. The CDR3 coding sequence is TGTGCCAGCAGTTACCAGTTCCAAGAGACCCAGTACTTC. Its translation: CASSYQFQETQYF.

Only one count was recorded for this clone. The genes are TRBV10-3 and TRBJ1-6, with D possibly being TRBD1 (6 bases). The CDR3 contains 14 residues. V lost 6 bases and J 7 bases, leaving 13 bases between the germline ends. Germline values: CDR1 ENHRY, CDR2 SYGVKD. CDR3 residues: CAIRRTEGNSPLHF. The CDR3 DNA follows: TGTGCCATCAGAAGGACAGAAGGGAATTCACCCCTCCACTTT.

The CDR3: CASGQGVRTGELFF. CDR3 DNA: TGTGCCAGCGGACAGGGGGTGCGGACCGGGGAGCTGTTTTTT. The chain recombines TRBV10-3 with TRBJ2-2, with 10 bases lining up with TRBD1. Losses at the gene ends were 10 bases for V and 5 bases for J; bases not matched to a gene: 7. The length of the CDR3 is 14 residues. CDR1 and CDR2 from the germline V gene are ENHRY and SYGVKD.

This clone was recorded once. The chain carries TRBV7-3 and TRBJ2-3; D gene ambiguous. The CDR3 consists of 13 residues. CDR1 SGHTA and CDR2 FQGTGA come from the germline V gene. Trimming removed 5 bases from V and 0 bases from J, with 6 bases in between. The CDR3 nucleotides are TGTGCCAGCAGCCCTTCTAGCACAGATACGCAGTATTTT. Its translation: CASSPSSTDTQYF.

The rearrangement uses TRBV30 and TRBJ1-4, with D possibly being TRBD1 (6 bases). Trimming shortened V by 2 bases and J by 7 bases, and 11 bases separated the two germline ends. Germline CDR1 GTSNPN, CDR2 SVGIG (reference sequence). The length of the CDR3 is 13 residues. The CDR3 spells CAWSPDSREKLFF. The DNA of the CDR3 is TGTGCCTGGAGTCCGGACAGCCGTGAAAAACTGTTTTTT.

This rearrangement joins TRBV5-4 to TRBJ1-2; D gene unclear. Per the germline V gene, CDR1 is SGHNT and CDR2 is YYREEE (reference sequence). The CDR3 totals 13 residues. The ends were cut back, 1 base at V and 4 bases at J, with 8 bases in the middle. The CDR3 DNA is TGTGCCAGCAGCTTGCCGGGGAGCTATGGCTACACCTTC. It yields the protein CASSLPGSYGYTF. Based on the CDR3 plus reference TRBV5-4 and TRBJ1-2, the full variable domain is ETGVTQSPTHLIKTRGQQVTLRCSSQSGHNTVSWYQQALGQGPQFIFQYYREEENGRGNFPPRFSGLQFPNYSSELNVNALELDDSALYLCASSLPGSYGYTFGSGTRLTVV.

This chain joins TRBV7-2 and TRBJ2-3, with D perhaps matching TRBD1 (5 bases). The CDR3 length is 13 residues. Deletions cut 4 bases from V and 7 bases from J, with 12 bases between. The germline CDR1 and CDR2 sequences are SGHTA and FQGNSA. The CDR3 region is CASSSTQGNTQYF. DNA for the CDR3: TGTGCCAGCAGCTCCACCCAGGGAAATACGCAGTATTTT.

J is TRBJ1-1 and V is TRBV5-1; no clear D gene. The CDR3 is made up of 15 amino acids. Germline CDR1 reads SGHRS; CDR2 reads YFSETQ. Deletions cut 4 bases from V and 1 base from J, with 14 bases between. The CDR3 reads CASSLQRTGNTEAFF. The CDR3, as DNA: TGCGCCAGCAGCCTTCAACGGACGGGGAACACTGAAGCTTTCTTT. Supplemented by reference TRBV5-1 and TRBJ1-1, the full variable domain reads KAGVTQTPRYLIKTRGQQVTLSCSPISGHRSVSWYQQTPGQGLQFLFEYFSETQRNKGNFPGRFSGRQFSNSRSEMNVSTLELGDSALYLCASSLQRTGNTEAFFGQGTRLTVV.

The V gene is TRBV5-4, the J gene TRBJ2-3, with TRBD2 matching 12 bases. This CDR3 has 16 residues. V lost 4 bases to trimming and J lost 1 base; unmatched junction nucleotides: 4. Germline V gives CDR1 SGHNT, CDR2 YYREEE (reference sequence). Written as DNA, the CDR3 is TGTGCCAGCAGCGTACGACTAGCGGGGGGCACAGATACGCAGTATTTT. This codes for CASSVRLAGGTDTQYF. Combining the CDR3 with reference TRBV5-4 and TRBJ2-3 gives the whole variable domain ETGVTQSPTHLIKTRGQQVTLRCSSQSGHNTVSWYQQALGQGPQFIFQYYREEENGRGNFPPRFSGLQFPNYSSELNVNALELDDSALYLCASSVRLAGGTDTQYFGPGTRLTVL.

The rearrangement uses TRBV5-3 and TRBJ1-1; the match to TRBD1 covers 7 bases. TRBV5-3 falls under the ORF class, with uncertain function. The CDR3 contains 15 residues. J was trimmed by 5 bases and V by 3 bases; bases with no gene match: 10. The CDR3 DNA follows: TGTGCCAGAAGCTCTCAGGGGGGTTGGGAGACTGAAGCTTTCTTT. Its translation: CARSSQGGWETEAFF.

Only one count was recorded for this clone. The chain uses TRBV4-1 and TRBJ1-3, with 8 bases identical to TRBD1. The CDR3 totals 16 residues. The germline V gene encodes CDR1 MGHRA and CDR2 YSYEKL. V shed 4 bases and J 0 bases; nucleotides not matched to a gene: 5. For the CDR3, the DNA is TGCGCCAGCAGCCTGGACAGGGACATCTCTGGAAACACCATATATTTT. Amino acid sequence: CASSLDRDISGNTIYF.

About this clone: At one of its ends the junction is not consistent with the germline gene, which may arise from a read error. V gene TRBV25-1 combines with J gene TRBJ2-7; D remains ambiguous. There are 13 residues in the CDR3. CDR1 is MGHDK and CDR2 is SYGVNS in the germline V gene. The CDR3 DNA sequence: TGTGCCAGCACCTCAGTAGGAAGCTATAGGATTAAATTC. Amino acid sequence: CASTSVGSYRIKF.

The CDR3 region is CATSRDHGAPYGYTF. The CDR3 DNA reads as TGTGCCACCAGCAGAGACCACGGGGCTCCCTATGGCTACACCTTC. The chain couples TRBV15 to TRBJ1-2; D might be TRBD1 (5 bases). The CDR3 covers 15 residues. V lost 0 bases to trimming and J lost 4 bases, with 12 bases between them. Looked up from germline, CDR1 is LNHNV and CDR2 is YYDKDF (reference sequence).

The chain has TRBV10-3 and TRBJ1-3; D gene unclear. Germline assignment: CDR1 ENHRY and CDR2 SYGVKD. CDR3 length: 14 residues. V lost 1 base to trimming and J lost 4 bases, with 8 bases between them. The CDR3 sequence is CAISEFGKGNTIYF. The CDR3 DNA reads as TGTGCCATCAGTGAGTTTGGCAAGGGAAACACCATATATTTT.

The gene calls are TRBV6-6 and TRBJ1-6; D unclear. This CDR3 has 11 residues. The V gene's germline CDR1 is MNHNY and CDR2 SVGAGI (reference sequence). Trimming took 5 bases from V and 9 from J, leaving 5 bases between them. The chain's CDR3 is CASSTRSPLHF. The CDR3 DNA reads as TGTGCCAGCAGTACCCGTTCACCCCTCCACTTT.

This rearrangement joins TRBV5-1 to TRBJ2-5; 8 nucleotides align to TRBD1. With 0 bases clipped from V and 2 bases from J, the junction kept 6 bases outside the gene matches. The CDR3 covers 16 residues. The germline gives CDR1 SGHRS, CDR2 YFSETQ. The CDR3 protein is CASSLAGQGGQETQYF. CDR3 nucleotides: TGCGCCAGCAGCTTGGCCGGACAGGGCGGACAAGAGACCCAGTACTTC.